These T cell receptor beta chains were read from a single sample in a study of blood T cell repertoires in COVID-19. TCRdb's table, derived via immunoSEQ multiplex PCR, lists solely in-frame clones and lacks some. The sample has about 320,000 clones; 75% to 90% are singletons. Sample: PBMCs or T cells enriched from blood (not recorded which). The receptors come from a man between 60 and 70 years old who had recovered from COVID-19. Each CDR3 is given with its conserved first and last residue. The size of a clone is reported for some rows only, either as once, few or many, or as a class for expanded clones.

few,TRBV11-2,TRBJ1-2,CASSLAIGTGLIRGYGYTF
-,TRBV3-1/TRBV3-2,TRBJ2-1,CASSQSGTGEQFF
-,TRBV2,TRBJ2-1,CASRFGEVTYNEQFF
-,TRBV18,TRBJ1-6,CASSGQSSVSPLHF
-,TRBV4-3,TRBJ1-3,CASSQKGPGVGNTIYF
-,TRBV7-9,TRBJ2-7,CASSLEGGAAEQYF
-,TRBV24-1,TRBJ1-2,CATSDSDGTDYGYTF
-,TRBV9,TRBJ2-7,CASSVGTSGSGEQYF
-,TRBV6-1,TRBJ2-2,CASSEPGGNTGELFF
-,TRBV9,TRBJ2-7,CASSPRTGLAGDEQYF
-,TRBV6-6,TRBJ1-2,CASTPLDRSNYGYTF
-,TRBV6-4,TRBJ1-5,CASSERRDQPQHF
-,TRBV24-1,TRBJ2-2,CATSDAGRTGELFF
-,TRBV19,TRBJ2-1,CASSAPRGTGFNEQFF
-,TRBV7-3,TRBJ1-2,CASRRTGGSDGYTF
-,TRBV3-1/TRBV3-2,TRBJ2-3,CASSPHKTSGSTDTQYF
-,TRBV10-3,TRBJ2-7,CAIGREVFNSYEQYF
-,TRBV30,TRBJ1-5,CAWSALTGNQPQHF
-,TRBV4-3,TRBJ2-2,CASSQEKRENTGELFF
-,TRBV28,TRBJ2-1,CASSLFWTSAYNEQFF
-,TRBV7-2,TRBJ2-7,CASSSALAATSYEQYF
-,TRBV9,TRBJ1-1,CASSVGQISNTEAFF
few,TRBV4-3,TRBJ1-5,CASSQDLTGQPQHF
-,TRBV5-1,TRBJ1-1,CASSLGGGDTEAFF